This TCR beta chain appears in the sequencing data of a study of T cells in Graves' hyperthyroidism and ophthalmopathy. Across the study: Peripheral blood sampling occurred at initial diagnosis, before any treatment.

This clonotype was seen at least ten times. Its target is unknown. Study observations and caveats: In validation, the model predicted ophthalmopathy. These predictions came a median approximately 6.5 months before onset.

The V gene's germline CDR1 is SGHVS and CDR2 FQNEAQ. This CDR3 is 15 amino acids long. J was trimmed by 7 bases and V by 7 bases; bases with no gene match: 9. Authors of the study amplified TCR beta CDR3 regions from RNA transcripts. HTBI primers were the set used in a first-round RT-PCR of the TCR CDR3. TCRdb itself ran the multiplex PCR reads through MiXCR, one entry per CDR3 protein. In the table there are around 450,000 distinct CDR3 sequences, 15% to 18% of which are singletons. This sequence was found in a woman aged 18-29 years with Graves' hyperthyroidism. The chain recombines TRBV7-8 with TRBJ1-6; TRBD1 matches 8 bases. The sequencing sample was made of blood. Here the CDR3 reads CASNPTRQGNSPLHF. The CDR3 coding sequence is TGTGCCAGCAATCCTACCCGACAGGGGAATTCACCCCTCCACTTT.